The sequence of this T cell receptor (beta chain) was determined in a study of blood T cell repertoires in COVID-19. Study-wide background: The United States, Italy and Spain supplied acute and convalescent COVID-19 samples. In each case, the material was cDNA or gDNA derived from T cells, B-cell-depleted T cells, or PBMCs.

This CDR3 spans 15 amino acids. The V gene's germline CDR1 is LNHNV and CDR2 YYDKDF (reference sequence). J gave up 5 bases and V 0 bases, and 7 bases lay outside the gene matches. Per the original methods: Amplification with reference gene primers provided the estimates of nucleated cell counts. The table came from immunoSEQ multiplex PCR; TCRdb's copy has only in-frame clones and leaves some out. From that table come the V and J calls and clone size; the DNA was used to work out D and trimming. Of about 74,000 clones detected, around 86% appear once; the ten largest clones hold approximately 30%. Sequencing was carried out using peripheral blood. The V gene is TRBV15, the J gene TRBJ2-7; 7 bases match TRBD1. This TCR came from a woman aged 80 or older with active or convalescent COVID-19. The CDR3 loop is CATSRDPTGIDEQYF. CDR3 DNA: TGTGCCACCAGCAGAGATCCGACAGGGATCGACGAGCAGTACTTC.